The 15 T cell receptor beta chains below all came from one sample that was sequenced in a study of T-cell memory formation after mild COVID-19 (dated by TCRdb to the early 2020s). Library preparation employed 5' RACE. Instrument on record: Illumina NovaSeq 6000. In-frame beta chains were kept once TCRdb had trimmed the public reads at Q25 with fastp and called clones with MiXCR. Each record represents a unique CDR3 protein, reported with the most common genes and DNA among its rows. The sample records 250,000 or so distinct CDR3 sequences, about a sixth of which are singletons. The ten largest clones represent 23% of the sample. The sample taken for sequencing was PBMCs or a T cell subset sorted from them (not recorded which). The receptors stem from a man aged 18 to 30 who had mild COVID-19 (a few samples of this study predate the infection). The sample titles of this study are shuffled in the database, so cell type and time point are left out; the donor was told from shared clones.

This clonotype was found many times. The chain joins TRBV4-1 to TRBJ2-7; possible D gene TRBD1, 5 bases. This CDR3 comprises 15 residues. V shed 4 bases and J shed 1 base, with 14 bases lying between them. Germline V gene lookup returns CDR1 MGHRA and CDR2 YSYEKL. CDR3 DNA: TGCGCCAGCAGCCCGACAGAGACCAAATCCTACGAGCAGTACTTC. It is translated as CASSPTETKSYEQYF.

In this sample, this clonotype turned up many times. V gene TRBV4-1 combines with J gene TRBJ2-5, with TRBD2 as a possible D gene (7 bases). Trimming took 1 base from V and 2 from J, leaving 17 bases between them. Per germline, CDR1 MGHRA and CDR2 YSYEKL. The CDR3 contains 17 residues. The CDR3 region is CASSQVGAGAPQETQYF. The CDR3 bases are TGCGCCAGCAGCCAAGTCGGGGCGGGGGCCCCACAAGAGACCCAGTACTTC.

In its sample, this clonotype was seen a few times. The chain links TRBV5-6 to TRBJ2-1; 12 positions match TRBD2. This CDR3 is 14 amino acids long. CDR1 is SGHDT and CDR2 is YYEEEE in the germline V gene. V lost 4 bases and J lost 10; bases outside the gene matches: 6. Here the CDR3 reads CASSTASGGAEQFF. The CDR3 coding sequence is TGTGCCAGCAGCACGGCTAGCGGGGGGGCGGAGCAGTTCTTC.

The chain uses TRBV5-1 and TRBJ2-7; D not certain. Germline values: CDR1 SGHRS, CDR2 YFSETQ. V lost 0 bases to trimming and J lost 3 bases, with 7 bases between them. The CDR3 runs 13 residues. This CDR3 is CASSLAADYEQYF. In DNA, the CDR3 is TGCGCCAGCAGCTTGGCGGCAGACTACGAGCAGTACTTC.

This clonotype has only a few counts. The chain uses TRBV5-5 and TRBJ1-3, with D perhaps TRBD1 (5 bases). This CDR3 region has 15 residues. Deletions cut 0 bases from V and 4 bases from J, with 11 bases between. Per the germline V gene, CDR1 is SGHKS and CDR2 is YYEKEE (reference sequence). CDR3 nucleotides: TGTGCCAGCAGCTTGGATCGGGACCGGGGAAACACCATATATTTT. Translation: CASSLDRDRGNTIYF.

The chain couples TRBV4-1 to TRBJ2-2; 7 bases map to TRBD1. The CDR3 length is 15 residues. Germline values: CDR1 MGHRA, CDR2 YSYEKL. V trimming: 0 bases; J trimming: 8 bases; junction bases outside the gene matches: 6. The CDR3 spells CASSQDLTGVGELFF. CDR3 in DNA: TGCGCCAGCAGCCAAGATCTTACAGGGGTTGGGGAGCTGTTTTTT.

The chain carries TRBV10-3 and TRBJ2-5; the D gene could be TRBD1 or TRBD2 (6 bases each). The germline CDR1 and CDR2 sequences are ENHRY and SYGVKD. The CDR3 has 14 amino acids. Trimming pared 4 bases from V and 5 bases from J, leaving 14 bases between. CDR3 nucleotide sequence: TGTGCCATCAGTGCACCCGGGGGCCCGGAGACCCAGTACTTC. Translating it yields CAISAPGGPETQYF.

The sample holds a few counts of this clonotype. The rearrangement uses TRBV18 and TRBJ1-1; D not resolved. CDR3 length: 16 amino acids. Germline values: CDR1 KGHSH, CDR2 LQKENI. Trimming removed 3 bases from V and 5 bases from J, with 19 bases in between. The CDR3 nucleotides read TGTGCCAGCTCACCCGAGACGAGGGCTTACTCTACTGAAGCTTTCTTT. It codes for CASSPETRAYSTEAFF. Drawing the rest from reference TRBV18 and TRBJ1-1, the complete variable domain is NAGVMQNPRHLVRRRGQEARLRCSPMKGHSHVYWYRQLPEEGLKFMVYLQKENIIDESGMPKERFSAEFPKEGPSILRIQQVVRGDSAAYFCASSPETRAYSTEAFFGQGTRLTVV.

This clonotype turned up a few times. This rearrangement joins TRBV4-1 to TRBJ2-5; D gene unclear. The CDR3 has 14 residues. Trimming stripped 3 bases from V and 2 bases from J, with 10 bases between. Germline CDR1 is MGHRA and CDR2 is YSYEKL. Written as DNA, the CDR3 is TGCGCCAGCAGCCATCCCGCCAAGCAAGAGACCCAGTACTTC. It translates to CASSHPAKQETQYF.

V is TRBV12-3 or TRBV12-4 and J is TRBJ1-2; 9 bases agree with TRBD1. The CDR3 covers 14 residues. The trim removed 2 bases at V and 4 bases at J, leaving 2 bases unmatched. CDR3 nucleotide sequence: TGTGCCAGCAGTTTAACAGGGGGCATCTATGGCTACACCTTC. Amino acids: CASSLTGGIYGYTF.

This clonotype has a handful of counts. The chain links TRBV19 to TRBJ2-1; perhaps TRBD2 as D (5 bases). Germline CDR1 LNHDA, CDR2 SQIVND (reference sequence). Trimming removed 7 bases from V and 1 base from J, with 20 bases in between. The CDR3 spans 17 residues. CDR3 DNA sequence: TGTGCCAGTATGGGCGGTCTTTTGAGAGGGTCCTACAATGAGCAGTTCTTC. Translating it yields CASMGGLLRGSYNEQFF.

This clonotype was detected only a few times. The rearrangement links TRBV9 to TRBJ2-3; D remains unclear. The CDR3 has 15 residues. Per germline, CDR1 SGDLS and CDR2 YYNGEE. V shed 0 bases and J shed 4 bases, with 12 bases lying between them. The CDR3 here is CASSVVLDGPDTQYF. The CDR3 DNA follows: TGTGCCAGCAGCGTAGTTTTGGACGGTCCAGATACGCAGTATTTT.

The chain couples TRBV2 to TRBJ1-5; 7 nucleotides match TRBD1. Looked up from germline, CDR1 is SNHLY and CDR2 is FYNNEI. V shed 3 bases, J shed 2 bases, and the junction held 4 bases outside the gene matches. The length of the CDR3 is 15 residues. This CDR3 is CASSDTGAGNQPQHF. In DNA form, the CDR3 reads TGTGCCAGCAGTGATACAGGGGCCGGCAATCAGCCCCAGCATTTT.

This clonotype came up a few times. The genes are TRBV7-2 and TRBJ1-2; possible D gene TRBD1, 6 bases. This CDR3 spans 13 amino acids. Germline V CDR1 and CDR2: SGHTA, FQGNSA. The germline V and J ends were trimmed by 4 bases and 7 bases, with 13 bases remaining between them. DNA for the CDR3: TGTGCCAGCAGCTCCGAGGAGGGGGTTGGCTACACCTTC. Protein product: CASSSEEGVGYTF.

The V and J genes are TRBV4-2 and TRBJ2-7, with 9 positions matching TRBD1. Losses at the gene ends were 0 bases for V and 3 bases for J; bases not matched to a gene: 3. The V gene's germline CDR1 is LGHNA and CDR2 YNFKEQ. This CDR3 has 15 residues. The CDR3 DNA is TGTGCCAGCAGCCAAGAAGGGACAGGGTACTACGAGCAGTACTTC. Protein product: CASSQEGTGYYEQYF.